Listed below are T cell receptor beta chains from one sample, sequenced in a study of regulatory T cells in long-lasting Graves disease. TCRdb processed the multiplex PCR reads anew with MiXCR; each CDR3 protein has one entry. The sample contains a few hundred thousand distinct CDR3 sequences, approximately 16% of which appear only once. Another study also made use of these data, one on T cells in Graves' hyperthyroidism and ophthalmopathy.

This material consisted of peripheral blood mononuclear cells (PBMCs), taken at new diagnosis, from a patient treated with antithyroid drugs. The receptor set was obtained from a woman aged 40 to 50 with Graves disease. The CDR3 runs from the conserved cysteine through the conserved F or W. A D gene is named only where the DNA matches it firmly. Clone size is not always given. Where it is, it says once, few, many or a class for expanded clones.

clone size: many
D gene: NA
V gene: TRBV10-3
J gene: TRBJ2-5
CDR3 protein: CAISGIEGENQETQYF
CDR3 DNA: TGTGCCATCAGCGGGATAGAGGGGGAAAACCAAGAGACCCAGTACTTC

clone size: many
D gene: NA
V gene: TRBV13
J gene: TRBJ2-3
CDR3 protein: CASSGPGGGLADTQYF
CDR3 DNA: TGTGCCAGCAGCGGGCCCGGAGGGGGGCTCGCAGATACGCAGTATTTT

clone size: many
D gene: TRBD2
V gene: TRBV28
J gene: TRBJ2-7
CDR3 protein: CASSPATSGGYEQYF
CDR3 DNA: TGTGCCAGCAGTCCCGCGACTAGCGGGGGCTACGAGCAGTACTTC

clone size: many
D gene: TRBD1
V gene: TRBV11-2
J gene: TRBJ2-7
CDR3 protein: CASSLNSRGPLPYEQYF
CDR3 DNA: TGTGCCAGCAGCCTCAATTCCAGGGGGCCCCTACCCTACGAGCAGTACTTC

clone size: many
D gene: NA
V gene: TRBV28
J gene: TRBJ2-7
CDR3 protein: CASSPRGVAASYEQYF
CDR3 DNA: TGTGCCAGCAGTCCTCGCGGAGTAGCGGCCTCCTACGAGCAGTACTTC

clone size: many
D gene: TRBD1
V gene: TRBV28
J gene: TRBJ2-5
CDR3 protein: CASSFPVGQEKRQETQYF
CDR3 DNA: TGTGCCAGCAGTTTTCCGGTTGGACAGGAAAAAAGGCAAGAGACCCAGTACTTC

clone size: few
D gene: NA
V gene: TRBV20-1
J gene: TRBJ2-1
CDR3 protein: CSARGGAGDLLDNEQFF
CDR3 DNA: TGCAGTGCTAGAGGGGGGGCAGGGGATCTCCTAGACAATGAGCAGTTCTTC

clone size: NA
D gene: TRBD1
V gene: TRBV7-9
J gene: TRBJ2-5
CDR3 protein: CASSSLTGASRETQYF
CDR3 DNA: TGTGCCAGCAGCTCCCTGACAGGGGCGTCTAGAGAGACCCAGTACTTC

clone size: NA
D gene: TRBD1
V gene: TRBV12-3/TRBV12-4
J gene: TRBJ1-5
CDR3 protein: CASSQPGQGPQPQHF
CDR3 DNA: TGTGCCAGCAGCCAACCGGGACAGGGACCTCAGCCCCAGCATTTT

clone size: NA
D gene: NA
V gene: TRBV29-1
J gene: TRBJ2-5
CDR3 protein: CSVWGPGETQYF
CDR3 DNA: TGCAGCGTCTGGGGCCCCGGGGAGACCCAGTACTTC

clone size: NA
D gene: NA
V gene: TRBV30
J gene: TRBJ1-3
CDR3 protein: CAWSPHQNTIYF
CDR3 DNA: TGTGCCTGGAGTCCCCACCAAAACACCATATATTTT

clone size: many
D gene: NA
V gene: TRBV24-1
J gene: TRBJ1-1
CDR3 protein: CATSDSGQNTEAFF
CDR3 DNA: TGTGCCACCAGTGATTCTGGACAGAACACTGAAGCTTTCTTT

clone size: many
D gene: NA
V gene: TRBV12-5
J gene: TRBJ2-5
CDR3 protein: CASGLVRWYQETQYF
CDR3 DNA: TGTGCTAGTGGTTTGGTACGGTGGTACCAAGAGACCCAGTACTTC

clone size: few
D gene: NA
V gene: TRBV4-1
J gene: TRBJ1-4
CDR3 protein: CASRDSFNEKLFF
CDR3 DNA: TGCGCCAGCAGGGACAGCTTTAATGAAAAACTGTTTTTT

clone size: many
D gene: NA
V gene: TRBV28
J gene: TRBJ2-4
CDR3 protein: CASSLGGRLAKNIQYF
CDR3 DNA: TGTGCCAGCAGTTTGGGGGGTCGGTTAGCCAAAAACATTCAGTACTTC

clone size: many
D gene: TRBD2
V gene: TRBV7-9
J gene: TRBJ2-3
CDR3 protein: CASWTATSGIKGDTQYF
CDR3 DNA: TGTGCCAGTTGGACCGCGACTAGCGGGATAAAAGGGGATACGCAGTATTTT

clone size: many
D gene: TRBD1
V gene: TRBV5-6
J gene: TRBJ2-7
CDR3 protein: CASSLPGAGGHEQYF
CDR3 DNA: TGTGCCAGCAGCCTCCCCGGCGCAGGGGGACACGAGCAGTACTTC

clone size: many
D gene: TRBD2
V gene: TRBV12-3/TRBV12-4
J gene: TRBJ2-5
CDR3 protein: CASRRLAGEETQYF
CDR3 DNA: TGTGCCAGCAGAAGACTAGCGGGAGAGGAGACCCAGTACTTC

clone size: NA
D gene: TRBD1
V gene: TRBV20-1
J gene: TRBJ2-5
CDR3 protein: CSARDHLGGQGRWETQYF
CDR3 DNA: TGCAGTGCTAGAGATCATTTGGGGGGACAGGGGAGGTGGGAGACCCAGTACTTC

clone size: NA
D gene: NA
V gene: TRBV5-1
J gene: TRBJ2-5
CDR3 protein: CASSPGQSTGETQYF
CDR3 DNA: TGCGCCAGCAGCCCTGGACAGTCAACGGGGGAGACCCAGTACTTC

clone size: many
D gene: NA
V gene: TRBV5-1
J gene: TRBJ2-2
CDR3 protein: CASSTNTEDGELFF
CDR3 DNA: TGCGCCAGCAGCACTAACACCGAAGACGGGGAGCTGTTTTTT

clone size: many
D gene: TRBD1
V gene: TRBV5-5
J gene: TRBJ2-5
CDR3 protein: CASSPTGGEETQYF
CDR3 DNA: TGTGCCAGCAGCCCGACAGGGGGGGAAGAGACCCAGTACTTC